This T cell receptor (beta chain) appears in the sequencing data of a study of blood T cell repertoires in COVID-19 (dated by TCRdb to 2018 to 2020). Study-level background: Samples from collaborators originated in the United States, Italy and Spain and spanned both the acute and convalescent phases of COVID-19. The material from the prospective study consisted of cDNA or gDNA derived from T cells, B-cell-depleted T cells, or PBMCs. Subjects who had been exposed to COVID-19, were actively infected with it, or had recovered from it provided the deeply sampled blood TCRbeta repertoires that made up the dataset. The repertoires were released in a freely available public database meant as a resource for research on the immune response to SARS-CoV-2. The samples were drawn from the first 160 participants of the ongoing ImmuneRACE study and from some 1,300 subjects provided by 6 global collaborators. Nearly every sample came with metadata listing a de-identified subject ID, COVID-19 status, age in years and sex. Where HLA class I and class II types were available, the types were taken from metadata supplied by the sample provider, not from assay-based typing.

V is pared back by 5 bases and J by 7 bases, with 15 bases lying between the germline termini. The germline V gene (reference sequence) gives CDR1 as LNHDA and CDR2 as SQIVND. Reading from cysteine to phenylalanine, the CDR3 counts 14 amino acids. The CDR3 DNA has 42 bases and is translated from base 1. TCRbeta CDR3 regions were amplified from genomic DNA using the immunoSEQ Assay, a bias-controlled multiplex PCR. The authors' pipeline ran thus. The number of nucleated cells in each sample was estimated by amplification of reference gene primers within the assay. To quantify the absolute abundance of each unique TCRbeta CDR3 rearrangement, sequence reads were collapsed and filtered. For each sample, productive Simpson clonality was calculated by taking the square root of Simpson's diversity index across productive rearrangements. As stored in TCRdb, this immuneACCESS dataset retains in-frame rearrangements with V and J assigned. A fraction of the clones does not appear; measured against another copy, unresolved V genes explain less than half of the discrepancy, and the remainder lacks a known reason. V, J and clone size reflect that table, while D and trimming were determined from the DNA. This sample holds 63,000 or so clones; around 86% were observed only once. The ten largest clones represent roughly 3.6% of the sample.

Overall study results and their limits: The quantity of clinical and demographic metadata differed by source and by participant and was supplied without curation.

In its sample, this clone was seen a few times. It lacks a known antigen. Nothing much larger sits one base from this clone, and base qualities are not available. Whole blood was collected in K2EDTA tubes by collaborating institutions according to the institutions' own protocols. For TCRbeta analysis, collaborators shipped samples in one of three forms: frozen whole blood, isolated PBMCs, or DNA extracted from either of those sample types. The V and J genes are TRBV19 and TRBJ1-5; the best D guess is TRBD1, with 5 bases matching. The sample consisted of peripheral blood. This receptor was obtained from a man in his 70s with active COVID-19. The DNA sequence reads TGTGCCAGTAGTGAGGTGCAGGGCGGACAGCCCCAGCATTTT. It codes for CASSEVQGGQPQHF.